This T cell receptor (beta chain) came from a study of beta chain features in type 1 diabetes. As for the study in general: The number of sorted cells examined across all samples was some 98,000,000.

This clone came up many times. Its antigen is not known. The isolated RNA, all of it, was reverse transcribed, so expressed TCRB transcripts were what got sequenced. Some clones are missing from TCRdb's copy, which holds only in-frame ones; the method was immunoSEQ multiplex PCR. The sample lists over 120,000 clones, more than 9% occurring once. Germline-derived CDR1 and CDR2 are SGDLS and YYNGEE. V was trimmed by 7 bases and J by 6 bases, leaving 17 bases between them. This CDR3 spans 13 amino acids. Study-wide results and limits: All four CD4+ subsets from Type 1 diabetes patients carried moderately but significantly shorter TCRB CDR3s.

The sample comprised naive CD4+ T cells from blood. V usage is TRBV9 and J usage is TRBJ2-7; D may be TRBD1 (5 bases). The receptor comes from a man aged 18 to 30 in good health. The CDR3 DNA reads as TGTGCCAGCTCGGCCGACAGACTCTCCGAGCAGTACTTC. Amino acid sequence: CASSADRLSEQYF.